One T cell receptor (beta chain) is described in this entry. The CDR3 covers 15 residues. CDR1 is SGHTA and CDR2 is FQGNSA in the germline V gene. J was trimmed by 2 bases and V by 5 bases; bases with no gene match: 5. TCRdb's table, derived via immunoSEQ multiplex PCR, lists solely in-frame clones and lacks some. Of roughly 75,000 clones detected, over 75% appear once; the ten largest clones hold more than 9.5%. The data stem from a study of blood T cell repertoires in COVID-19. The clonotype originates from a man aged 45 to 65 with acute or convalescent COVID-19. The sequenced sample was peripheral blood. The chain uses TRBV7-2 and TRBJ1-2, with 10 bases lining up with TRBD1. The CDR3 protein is CASSPGTGANYGYTF. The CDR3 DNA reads TGTGCCAGCAGCCCCGGGACAGGGGCCAACTATGGCTACACCTTC.